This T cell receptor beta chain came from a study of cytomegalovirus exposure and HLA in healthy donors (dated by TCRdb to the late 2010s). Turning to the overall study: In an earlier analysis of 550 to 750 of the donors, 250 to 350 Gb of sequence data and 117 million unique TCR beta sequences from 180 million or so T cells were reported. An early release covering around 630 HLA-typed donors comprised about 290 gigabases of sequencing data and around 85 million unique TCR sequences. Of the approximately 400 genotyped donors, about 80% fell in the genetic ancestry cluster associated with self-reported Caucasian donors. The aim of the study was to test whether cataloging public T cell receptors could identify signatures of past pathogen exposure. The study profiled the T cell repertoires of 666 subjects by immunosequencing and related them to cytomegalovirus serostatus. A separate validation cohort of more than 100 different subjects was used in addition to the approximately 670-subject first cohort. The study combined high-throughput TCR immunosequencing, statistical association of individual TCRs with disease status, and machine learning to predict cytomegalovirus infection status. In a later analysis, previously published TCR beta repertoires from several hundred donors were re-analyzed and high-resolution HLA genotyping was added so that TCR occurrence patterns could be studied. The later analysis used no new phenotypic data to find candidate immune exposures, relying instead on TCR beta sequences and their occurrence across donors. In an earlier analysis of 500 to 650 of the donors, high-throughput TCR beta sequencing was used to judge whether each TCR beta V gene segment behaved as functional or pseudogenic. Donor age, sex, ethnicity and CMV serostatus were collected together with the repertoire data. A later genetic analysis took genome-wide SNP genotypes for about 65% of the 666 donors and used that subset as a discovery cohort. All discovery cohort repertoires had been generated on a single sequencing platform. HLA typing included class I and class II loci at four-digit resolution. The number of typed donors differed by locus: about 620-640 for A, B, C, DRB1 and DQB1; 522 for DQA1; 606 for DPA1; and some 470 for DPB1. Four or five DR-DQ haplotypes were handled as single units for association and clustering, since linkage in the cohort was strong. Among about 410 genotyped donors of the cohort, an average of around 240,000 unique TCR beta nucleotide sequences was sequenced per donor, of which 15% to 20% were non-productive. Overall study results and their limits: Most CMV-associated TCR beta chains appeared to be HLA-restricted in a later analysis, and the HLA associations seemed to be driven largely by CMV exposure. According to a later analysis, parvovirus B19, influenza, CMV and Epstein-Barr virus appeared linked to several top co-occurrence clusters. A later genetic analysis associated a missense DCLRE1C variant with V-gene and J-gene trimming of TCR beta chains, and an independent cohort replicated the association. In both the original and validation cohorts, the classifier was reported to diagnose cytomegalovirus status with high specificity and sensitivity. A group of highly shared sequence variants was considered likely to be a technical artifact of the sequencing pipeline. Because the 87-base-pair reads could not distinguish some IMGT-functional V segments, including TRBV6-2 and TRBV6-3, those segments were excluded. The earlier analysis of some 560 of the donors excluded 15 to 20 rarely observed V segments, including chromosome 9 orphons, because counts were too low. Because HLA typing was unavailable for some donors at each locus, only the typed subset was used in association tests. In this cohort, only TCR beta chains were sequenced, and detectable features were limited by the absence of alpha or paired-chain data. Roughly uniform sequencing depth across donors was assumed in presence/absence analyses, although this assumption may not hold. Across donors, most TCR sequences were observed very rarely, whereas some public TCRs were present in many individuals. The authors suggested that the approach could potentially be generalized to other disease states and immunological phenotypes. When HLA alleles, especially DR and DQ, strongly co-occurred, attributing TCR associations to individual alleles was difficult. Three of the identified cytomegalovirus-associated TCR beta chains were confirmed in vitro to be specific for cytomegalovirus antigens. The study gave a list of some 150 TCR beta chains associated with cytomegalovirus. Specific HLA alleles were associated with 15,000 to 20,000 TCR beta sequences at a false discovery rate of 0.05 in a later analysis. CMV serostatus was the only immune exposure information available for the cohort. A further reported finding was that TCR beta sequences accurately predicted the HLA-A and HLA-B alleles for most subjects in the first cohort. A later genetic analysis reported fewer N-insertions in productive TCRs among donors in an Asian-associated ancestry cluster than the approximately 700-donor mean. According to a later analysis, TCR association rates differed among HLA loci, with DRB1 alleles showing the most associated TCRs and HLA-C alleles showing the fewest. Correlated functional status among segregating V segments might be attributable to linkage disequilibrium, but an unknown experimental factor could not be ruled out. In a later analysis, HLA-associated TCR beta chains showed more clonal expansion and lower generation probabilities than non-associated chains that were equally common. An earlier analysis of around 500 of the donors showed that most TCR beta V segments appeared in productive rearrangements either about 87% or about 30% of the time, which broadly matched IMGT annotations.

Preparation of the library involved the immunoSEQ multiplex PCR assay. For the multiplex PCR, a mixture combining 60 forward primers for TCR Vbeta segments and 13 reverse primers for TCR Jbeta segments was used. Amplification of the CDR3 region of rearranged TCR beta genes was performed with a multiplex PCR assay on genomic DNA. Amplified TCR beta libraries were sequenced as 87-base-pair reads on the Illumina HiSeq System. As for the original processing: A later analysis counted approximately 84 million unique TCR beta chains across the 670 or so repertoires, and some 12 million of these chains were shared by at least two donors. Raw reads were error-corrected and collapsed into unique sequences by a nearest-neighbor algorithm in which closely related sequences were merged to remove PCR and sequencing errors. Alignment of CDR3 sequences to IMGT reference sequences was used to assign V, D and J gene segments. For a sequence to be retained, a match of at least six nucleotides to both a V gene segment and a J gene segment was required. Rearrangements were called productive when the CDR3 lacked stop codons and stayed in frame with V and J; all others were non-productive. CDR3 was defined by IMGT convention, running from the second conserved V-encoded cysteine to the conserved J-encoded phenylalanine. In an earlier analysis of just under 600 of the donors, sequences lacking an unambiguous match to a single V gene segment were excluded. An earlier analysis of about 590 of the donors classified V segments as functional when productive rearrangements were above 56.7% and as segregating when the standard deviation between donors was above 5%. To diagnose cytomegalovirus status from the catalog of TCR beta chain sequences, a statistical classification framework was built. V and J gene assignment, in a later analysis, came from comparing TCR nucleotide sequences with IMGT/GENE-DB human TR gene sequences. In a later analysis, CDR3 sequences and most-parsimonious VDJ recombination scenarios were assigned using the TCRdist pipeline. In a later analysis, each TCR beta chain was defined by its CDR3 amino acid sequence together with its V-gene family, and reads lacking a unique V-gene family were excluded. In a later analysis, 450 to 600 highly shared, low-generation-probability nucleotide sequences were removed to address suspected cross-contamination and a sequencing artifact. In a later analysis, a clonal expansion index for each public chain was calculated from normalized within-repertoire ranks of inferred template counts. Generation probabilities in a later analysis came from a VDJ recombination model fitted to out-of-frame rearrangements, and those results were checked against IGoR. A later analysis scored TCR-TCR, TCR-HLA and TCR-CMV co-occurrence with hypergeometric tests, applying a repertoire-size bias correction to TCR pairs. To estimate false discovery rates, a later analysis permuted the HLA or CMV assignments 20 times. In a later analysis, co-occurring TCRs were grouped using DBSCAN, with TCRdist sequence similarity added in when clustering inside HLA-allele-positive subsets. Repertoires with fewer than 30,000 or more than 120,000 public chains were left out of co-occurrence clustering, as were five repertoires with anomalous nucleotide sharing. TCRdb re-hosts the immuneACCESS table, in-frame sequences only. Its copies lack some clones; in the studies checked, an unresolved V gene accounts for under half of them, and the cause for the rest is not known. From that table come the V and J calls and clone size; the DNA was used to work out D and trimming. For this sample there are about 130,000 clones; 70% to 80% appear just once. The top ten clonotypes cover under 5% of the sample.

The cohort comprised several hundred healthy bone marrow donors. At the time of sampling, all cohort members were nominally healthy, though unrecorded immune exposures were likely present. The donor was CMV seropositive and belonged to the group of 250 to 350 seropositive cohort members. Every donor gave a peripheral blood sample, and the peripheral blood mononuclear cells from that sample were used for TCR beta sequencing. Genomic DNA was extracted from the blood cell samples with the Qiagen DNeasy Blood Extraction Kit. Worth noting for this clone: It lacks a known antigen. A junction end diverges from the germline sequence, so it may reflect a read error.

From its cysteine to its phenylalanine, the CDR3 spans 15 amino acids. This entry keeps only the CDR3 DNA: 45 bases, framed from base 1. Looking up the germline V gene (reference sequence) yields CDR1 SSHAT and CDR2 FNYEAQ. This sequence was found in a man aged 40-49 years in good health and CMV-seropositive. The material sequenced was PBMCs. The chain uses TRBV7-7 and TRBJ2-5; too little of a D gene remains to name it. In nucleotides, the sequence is TGTGCTAGCAGCTTATTAGTGTCGTCACAAGAGACCCAGTACTTC. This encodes CASSLLVSSQETQYF.